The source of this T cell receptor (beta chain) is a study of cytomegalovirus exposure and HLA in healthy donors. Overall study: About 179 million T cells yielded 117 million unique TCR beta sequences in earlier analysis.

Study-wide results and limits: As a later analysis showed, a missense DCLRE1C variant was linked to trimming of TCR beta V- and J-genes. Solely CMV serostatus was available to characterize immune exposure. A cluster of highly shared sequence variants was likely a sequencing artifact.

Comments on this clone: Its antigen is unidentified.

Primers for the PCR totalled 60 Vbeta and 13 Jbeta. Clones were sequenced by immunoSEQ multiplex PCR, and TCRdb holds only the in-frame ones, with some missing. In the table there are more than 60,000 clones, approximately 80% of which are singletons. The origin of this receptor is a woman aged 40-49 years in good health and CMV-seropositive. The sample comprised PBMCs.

This CDR3 reads CASSLTGTSGGETQYF. Written as DNA, the CDR3 is TGCGCCAGCAGCTTGACTGGGACTAGCGGGGGAGAGACCCAGTACTTC. The genes are TRBV5-1 and TRBJ2-5; 14 bases are a match to TRBD2. CDR3 length equals 16 residues. Trimming at V came to 1 base and at J to 4 bases, leaving 3 bases not matched to a gene. Germline CDR1 reads SGHRS; CDR2 reads YFSETQ.